These 24 T cell receptor beta chains came from one sample sequenced in a study of OX40 agonist ivuxolimab in advanced cancers. TCRdb keeps only in-frame clones here, not all; method: immunoSEQ multiplex PCR. The sample has 26,000 or so clones; 76% are singletons. The material was CD4+ or CD8+ T cells sorted from blood, obtained in a trial of the OX40 agonist ivuxolimab. The receptors were gathered from an adult with an advanced solid tumor such as melanoma, head and neck, liver or kidney cancer.

The CDR3 sequence is CASSVGSNYGYTF. CDR3 bases: TGTGCCAGCAGTGTCGGCAGCAACTATGGCTACACCTTC. V gene TRBV6-1 combines with J gene TRBJ1-2; D uncertain. The CDR3 totals 13 residues. The V gene's germline CDR1 is MNHNS and CDR2 SASEGT. V was cut by 4 bases and J by 2 bases, with 8 bases left in between.

V gene TRBV11-2 combines with J gene TRBJ1-2, with TRBD1 as a possible D gene (5 bases). In germline, CDR1 is SGHAT, CDR2 FQNNGV. Trimming removed 2 bases at V and 6 bases at J, with 13 bases between. The CDR3 runs to 14 residues. The CDR3 loop is CASSLWVGGDGYTF. CDR3 sequence (DNA): TGTGCCAGCAGCTTATGGGTGGGAGGGGATGGCTACACCTTC.

J is TRBJ2-4 and V is TRBV19, with TRBD1 identical over 10 bases. The CDR3 runs to 17 residues. V lost 5 bases, J lost 2 bases, and 9 bases stayed unmatched. Germline lookup yields CDR1 LNHDA and CDR2 SQIVND (reference sequence). CDR3 sequence reads: CASSLGQGPSSKNIQYF. The CDR3, as DNA: TGTGCCAGTAGTCTGGGACAGGGGCCAAGTTCCAAAAACATTCAGTACTTC.

The J gene is TRBJ2-1, the V gene TRBV4-1, with 8 bases fitting TRBD2. There are 16 residues in the CDR3. The junction had 8 bases not matched to a gene; V was cut back by 0 bases and J by 7 bases. Germline V gene data show CDR1 as MGHRA and CDR2 as YSYEKL. In nucleotides, the CDR3 is TGCGCCAGCAGCCAAGAAGGAGGGCTAGCGGGTAATGAGCAGTTCTTC. This translates into CASSQEGGLAGNEQFF.

The chain joins TRBV6-6 to TRBJ1-5, with D possibly TRBD1 on 5 matching bases. Germline V gene data show CDR1 as MNHNY and CDR2 as SVGAGI (reference sequence). The CDR3 is 12 residues long. Trimming shortened V by 6 bases and J by 8 bases, and 11 bases separated the two germline ends. In nucleotides, the CDR3 is TGTGCCAGCAGCCTAAGGGGTGAGCCCCAGCATTTT. Translation: CASSLRGEPQHF.

This chain's CDR3 is CASSQRRGSDNSPLHF. The CDR3 DNA sequence: TGTGCCAGCAGCCAACGAAGGGGGTCCGATAATTCACCCCTCCACTTT. The V gene is TRBV14, the J gene TRBJ1-6; possibly TRBD1 for D (6 bases). With 2 bases removed from V and 5 bases from J, the gap between germline ends came to 13 bases. This CDR3 has 16 amino acids. Germline V CDR1 and CDR2: SGHDN, FVKESK.

This chain joins TRBV7-3 and TRBJ1-2; 8 bases line up with TRBD1. The CDR3 is made up of 14 amino acids. The germline CDR1 and CDR2 sequences are SGHTA and FQGTGA. V was pared by 5 bases and J by 3 bases, with 5 bases of the junction left unmatched. The CDR3 loop reads CASSGPGGDYGYTF. The CDR3 bases are TGTGCCAGCAGCGGCCCAGGGGGCGACTATGGCTACACCTTC.

Concerning this clone itself: This sample includes further DNA sequences coding for the same CDR3. The chain combines TRBV9 with TRBJ2-5; D is unclear. V was clipped by 4 bases and J by 2 bases, with 9 bases between them. Germline lookup yields CDR1 SGDLS and CDR2 YYNGEE. This CDR3 is built from 13 residues. The CDR3 DNA reads TGTGCCAGCAGCCCATCCCGACAAGAGACCCAGTACTTC. Its translation: CASSPSRQETQYF.

The V gene is TRBV6-1, the J gene TRBJ1-3, with D unclear. V shed 8 bases and J shed 0 bases, with 11 bases lying between them. CDR3 length equals 14 residues. Germline V gives CDR1 MNHNS, CDR2 SASEGT. CDR3 DNA: TGTGCCAGCCTCCGGACGGTCTCTGGAAACACCATATATTTT. Translating gives CASLRTVSGNTIYF.

This chain joins TRBV6-1 and TRBJ2-1; D assignment may be TRBD1 or TRBD2 (5 bases each). The V end lost 8 bases, the J end lost 1 base, and 15 bases lay between the germline ends. This CDR3 comprises 15 residues. Germline loops: CDR1 MNHNS, CDR2 SASEGT. CDR3 loop: CASGHGGWSYNEQFF. CDR3 sequence (DNA): TGTGCCAGCGGGCATGGGGGATGGTCCTACAATGAGCAGTTCTTC.

The genes are TRBV19 and TRBJ1-6, with D perhaps matching TRBD1 (6 bases). Trimming left V 3 bases short and J 7 bases short, with 10 bases between. Germline V lookup: CDR1 LNHDA, CDR2 SQIVND (reference sequence). The CDR3 is 14 amino acids. The CDR3 nucleotides are TGTGCCAGTAGTATTCGGGGGCCCAATTCACCCCTCCACTTT. It codes for CASSIRGPNSPLHF.

V usage is TRBV27 and J usage is TRBJ2-2; D is uncertain. CDR3 length equals 12 residues. CDR1 and CDR2 from the germline V gene are MNHEY and SMNVEV (reference sequence). V shed 5 bases and J shed 7 bases, with 8 bases lying between them. The CDR3 reads CASSPPNGELFF. The CDR3 bases are TGTGCCAGCAGTCCCCCAAACGGGGAGCTGTTTTTT.

This clone was observed a few times. A read error is possible here, since a much larger clone lies one base away. Other DNA sequences within the sample encode an identical CDR3. The chain couples TRBV9 to TRBJ2-5; D might be TRBD1 or TRBD2, each matching 5 bases. The CDR3 loop spans 13 amino acids. CDR1 is SGDLS, CDR2 YYNGEE, per germline. V was trimmed by 4 bases and J by 3 bases, leaving 10 bases between them. The CDR3: CASSLAREETQYF. The CDR3 DNA sequence: TGTGCCAGCAGCCTAGCCAGGGAAGAGACCCAGTACTTC.

The chain couples TRBV5-1 to TRBJ2-7, with 10 nucleotides matching TRBD2. From germline, CDR1 is SGHRS and CDR2 YFSETQ. The CDR3 has 15 residues. Germline trimming cut 4 bases from V and 9 bases from J; bases unmatched to any gene: 13. CDR3 amino acids: CASSTDLGLAFRQYF. The CDR3 region has the DNA TGCGCCAGCAGCACAGACCTGGGACTAGCGTTTAGGCAGTACTTC.

The chain employs TRBV19 and TRBJ1-5, with D possibly being TRBD1 (6 bases). Looked up from germline, CDR1 is LNHDA and CDR2 is SQIVND (reference sequence). V was cut by 7 bases and J by 2 bases, with 12 bases left in between. The CDR3 is 14 residues long. The DNA of the CDR3 is TGTGCCAGTAAATTTTCAGGGGGCAATCAGCCCCAGCATTTT. It is translated as CASKFSGGNQPQHF.

The chain couples TRBV19 to TRBJ1-5; TRBD1 might be the D (6 bases). The CDR3 spans 17 residues. Germline V gene lookup returns CDR1 LNHDA and CDR2 SQIVND (reference sequence). Trimming pared 4 bases from V and 4 bases from J, leaving 20 bases between. CDR3 bases: TGTGCCAGTAGTAACGGACAGTCGGCGCTAACAAATCAGCCCCAGCATTTT. Its protein is CASSNGQSALTNQPQHF.

The chain employs TRBV6-7 and TRBJ1-3, with D unclear. Being an ORF, TRBV6-7 has a function that is uncertain. V was trimmed by 2 bases and J by 0 bases, leaving 5 bases between them. The CDR3 sequence is 14 residues long. The CDR3, as DNA: TGTGCCAGCAGTTACGATCGCTCTGGAAACACCATATATTTT. As protein: CASSYDRSGNTIYF.

The V call is TRBV30, the J call TRBJ1-4; weak D call: TRBD1 (6 bases). Germline V gene lookup returns CDR1 GTSNPN and CDR2 SVGIG (reference sequence). There are 14 residues in the CDR3. Between the trimmed V and J ends, which lost 1 base and 8 bases, there was a span of 14 bases. The CDR3: CAWSGTVGGEKLFF. In DNA form, the CDR3 reads TGTGCCTGGAGTGGGACAGTCGGGGGGGAAAAACTGTTTTTT.

J is TRBJ2-2 and V is TRBV6-6; 10 bases match TRBD2. This CDR3 contains 15 residues. V gave up 7 bases and J gave up 6 bases; unmatched junction bases: 8. The germline CDR1 and CDR2 sequences are MNHNY and SVGAGI (reference sequence). CDR3 coding DNA: TGTGCCAGCAATCCTACCGGACTAGCGGCCGGGGAGCTGTTTTTT. It specifies CASNPTGLAAGELFF.

This chain connects TRBV4-1 to TRBJ1-1, with D unresolved. Germline lookup yields CDR1 MGHRA and CDR2 YSYEKL. V lost 1 base to trimming and J lost 1 base, with 13 bases between them. The CDR3 spans 16 residues. For the CDR3, the DNA is TGCGCCAGCAGCCAAGTCAGGACTGCTGAGAACACTGAAGCTTTCTTT. It encodes CASSQVRTAENTEAFF.

The chain combines TRBV9 with TRBJ1-5; D may be TRBD1 (5 bases). In germline, CDR1 is SGDLS, CDR2 YYNGEE. Trimming shortened V by 0 bases and J by 4 bases, and 11 bases separated the two germline ends. The CDR3 is 15 amino acids. The CDR3 bases are TGTGCCAGCAGCGTAGGACAGAGTAGTAATCAGCCCCAGCATTTT. This encodes CASSVGQSSNQPQHF. Complete variable domain (other parts from reference TRBV9 and TRBJ1-5): DSGVTQTPKHLITATGQRVTLRCSPRSGDLSVYWYQQSLDQGLQFLIQYYNGEERAKGNILERFSAQQFPDLHSELNLSSLELGDSALYFCASSVGQSSNQPQHFGDGTRLSIL.

The chain has TRBV6-1 and TRBJ2-7; 7 bases match TRBD1. CDR1 and CDR2 from the germline V gene are MNHNS and SASEGT. Unmatched junction bases numbered 5, after V lost 1 base and J lost 5 bases. The CDR3 is made up of 14 amino acids. The CDR3, as DNA: TGTGCCAGCAGTGAAGGGACAGGAGGCCACGAGCAGTACTTC. Translated, it gives CASSEGTGGHEQYF.

J is TRBJ1-4 and V is TRBV9; 8 nucleotides line up with TRBD1. There are 17 residues in the CDR3. Germline lookup yields CDR1 SGDLS and CDR2 YYNGEE. The V segment lost 3 bases and the J segment 3 bases; nucleotides outside the gene matches: 10. The CDR3 sequence: CASSATRDRRPNEKLFF. In DNA, the CDR3 is TGTGCCAGCAGCGCCACCCGGGACAGGCGTCCTAATGAAAAACTGTTTTTT. The full variable domain, with the rest looked up from reference TRBV9 and TRBJ1-4, is DSGVTQTPKHLITATGQRVTLRCSPRSGDLSVYWYQQSLDQGLQFLIQYYNGEERAKGNILERFSAQQFPDLHSELNLSSLELGDSALYFCASSATRDRRPNEKLFFGSGTQLSVL.

The genes are TRBV30 and TRBJ2-7; the match to TRBD1 covers 9 bases. The CDR3 runs to 15 residues. Losses at the gene ends were 3 bases for V and 6 bases for J; bases not matched to a gene: 12. The germline CDR1 and CDR2 sequences are GTSNPN and SVGIG (reference sequence). CDR3 region: CAWRAFPGTGSEQYF. The CDR3 DNA follows: TGTGCCTGGAGGGCCTTCCCCGGGACAGGGAGCGAGCAGTACTTC.